The sequence of this TCR beta chain was determined in a study of cytomegalovirus exposure and HLA in healthy donors. Per germline, CDR1 ENHRY and CDR2 SYGVKD. Between the trimmed V and J ends, which lost 2 bases and 5 bases, there was a span of 18 bases. The CDR3 covers 16 residues. This clone was counted between two and nine times. Vbeta (60) and Jbeta (13) primers were used in the PCR. Under the authors' procedure: Later work found roughly 80 million unique TCR beta chains, with approximately 12 million shared. The method was immunoSEQ multiplex PCR; TCRdb's version includes in-frame clones alone and lacks a portion of them. D and trimming were read from the DNA, whereas the V and J calls and clone size are those reported in that table. The sample includes 95,000 to 150,000 clones, roughly 82% of them seen just once.

The sample taken for sequencing was PBMCs. J is TRBJ2-5 and V is TRBV10-3; D is possibly TRBD1 (6 bases). The source of this sequence is a middle-aged woman in good health and CMV-seropositive. CDR3 in DNA: TGTGCCATCAGTGAGGTGCCAGGGATGGGACATGAGACCCAGTACTTC. It is translated as CAISEVPGMGHETQYF.